The rows below give T cell receptor delta chains drawn from one sample of a study of γδ T cells in repeated Plasmodium falciparum infection. TCRdb reanalysed the multiplex PCR reads with CATT. The profile shows 45,000 to 70,000 delta-chain clones, around 1.7% of them singletons. The sample taken for sequencing was gamma-delta T cells from blood. These receptor sequences come from a pool of human donors (malaria-infected and uninfected, not separated). The CDR3 runs from the conserved cysteine through the conserved F or W. Size values are once, few and many counts, or a class for expanded clones, and some rows have none.

clone size: many; V gene: TRDV1; J gene: TRDJ1; CDR3 protein: CALGELVLRTGGYKLIF
clone size: many; V gene: TRDV1; J gene: TRDJ1; CDR3 protein: CALGGPSLLSGKFRHTDKLIF
clone size: many; V gene: TRDV1; J gene: TRDJ1; CDR3 protein: CALGERPISHTLPYWGILYWYTDKLIF
clone size: medium-sized; V gene: TRDV1; J gene: TRDJ1; CDR3 protein: CALEIPWGSGKLIF
clone size: -; V gene: TRDV1; J gene: TRDJ1; CDR3 protein: CALGELALPKLSYWAEPNQYTDKLIF
clone size: many; V gene: TRDV1; J gene: TRDJ1; CDR3 protein: CALGEPGDWPGTDKLIF
clone size: -; V gene: TRDV1; J gene: TRDJ1; CDR3 protein: CALGEPRASIWLPILTRGYTDKLIF
clone size: many; V gene: TRDV3; J gene: TRDJ1; CDR3 protein: CAFWRSAYWGSPYTDKLIF
clone size: many; V gene: TRDV1; J gene: TRDJ1; CDR3 protein: CALGAILSLRRWTGDKLIF
clone size: many; V gene: TRDV3; J gene: TRDJ1; CDR3 protein: CAFLLPTGYWGIRRTDKLIF
clone size: many; V gene: TRDV1; J gene: TRDJ1; CDR3 protein: CALTGIFNWGPHDKLIF
clone size: many; V gene: TRDV1; J gene: TRDJ1; CDR3 protein: CALGELSASYDKLIF
clone size: medium-sized; V gene: TRDV3; J gene: TRDJ1; CDR3 protein: CAFTLRYWGIHELIF